This T cell receptor beta chain emerged from a study of blood T cell repertoires in COVID-19. V dropped 3 bases and J dropped 6 bases, with 18 bases sitting between them. This CDR3 has 15 residues. The germline gives CDR1 SEHNR, CDR2 FQNEAQ (reference sequence). The repertoire was sequenced with immunoSEQ multiplex PCR; TCRdb's copy has only in-frame clones and lacks some. Among some 200,000 clones listed, 70% to 90% were seen once. The sample comprised peripheral blood. The chain recombines TRBV7-9 with TRBJ2-7; a possible D gene is TRBD2 (6 bases). This clonotype originated in a young woman who had recovered from COVID-19. CDR3 loop: CASSFLEGSEGEQYF. The CDR3 coding sequence is TGTGCCAGCAGCTTCCTGGAGGGGTCTGAAGGCGAGCAGTACTTC.